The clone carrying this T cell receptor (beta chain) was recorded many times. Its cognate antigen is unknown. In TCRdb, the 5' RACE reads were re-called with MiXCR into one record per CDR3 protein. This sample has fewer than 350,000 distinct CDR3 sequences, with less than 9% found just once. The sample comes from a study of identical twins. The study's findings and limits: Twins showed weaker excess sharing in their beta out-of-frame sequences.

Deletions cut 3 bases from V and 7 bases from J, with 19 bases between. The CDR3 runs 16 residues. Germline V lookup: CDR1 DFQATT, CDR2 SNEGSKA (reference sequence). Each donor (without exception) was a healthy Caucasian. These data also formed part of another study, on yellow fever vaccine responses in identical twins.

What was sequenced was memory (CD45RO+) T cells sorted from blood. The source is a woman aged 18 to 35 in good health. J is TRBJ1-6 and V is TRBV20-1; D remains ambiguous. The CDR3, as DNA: TGCAGTGCTAGGGAGTCTACCAGAATGATGAATTCACCCCTCCACTTT. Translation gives CSARESTRMMNSPLHF.